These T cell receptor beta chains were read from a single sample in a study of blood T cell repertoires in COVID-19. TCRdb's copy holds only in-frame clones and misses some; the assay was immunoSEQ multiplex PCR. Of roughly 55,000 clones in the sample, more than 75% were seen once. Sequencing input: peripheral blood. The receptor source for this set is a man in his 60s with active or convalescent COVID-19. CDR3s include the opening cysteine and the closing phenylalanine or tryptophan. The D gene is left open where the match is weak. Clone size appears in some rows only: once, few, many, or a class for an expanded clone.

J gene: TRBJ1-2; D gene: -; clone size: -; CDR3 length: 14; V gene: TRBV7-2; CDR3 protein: CASSSPLGARGYTF; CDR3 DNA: TGTGCCAGCAGTTCCCCGTTGGGGGCTCGTGGCTACACCTTC
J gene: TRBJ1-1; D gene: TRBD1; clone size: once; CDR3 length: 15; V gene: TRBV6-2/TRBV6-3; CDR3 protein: CASSYGGQGYTEAFF; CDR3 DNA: TGTGCCAGCAGTTACGGTGGACAGGGCTACACTGAAGCTTTCTTT
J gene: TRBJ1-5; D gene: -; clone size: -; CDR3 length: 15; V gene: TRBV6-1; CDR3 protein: CASSEWTAGNQPQHF; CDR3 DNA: TGTGCCAGCAGTGAGTGGACAGCTGGCAATCAGCCCCAGCATTTT
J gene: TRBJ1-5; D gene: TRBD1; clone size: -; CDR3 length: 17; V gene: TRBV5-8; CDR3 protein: CASNSWGTGDSNQPQHF; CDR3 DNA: TGTGCCAGCAACTCCTGGGGGACAGGGGATAGCAATCAGCCCCAGCATTTT
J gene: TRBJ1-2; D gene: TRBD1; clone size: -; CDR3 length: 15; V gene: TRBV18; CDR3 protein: CASSPQEGARYGYTF; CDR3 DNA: TGTGCCAGCTCACCACAGGAGGGGGCGCGGTATGGCTACACCTTC
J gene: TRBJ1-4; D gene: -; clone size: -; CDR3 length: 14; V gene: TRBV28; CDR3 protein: CARTQIATNEKLFF; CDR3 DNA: TGTGCCAGGACTCAGATTGCAACTAATGAAAAACTGTTTTTT
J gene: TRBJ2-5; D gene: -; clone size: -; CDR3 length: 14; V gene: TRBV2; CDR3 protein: CASSRGGREETQYF; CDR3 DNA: TGTGCCAGCAGTAGGGGGGGCAGGGAAGAGACCCAGTACTTC
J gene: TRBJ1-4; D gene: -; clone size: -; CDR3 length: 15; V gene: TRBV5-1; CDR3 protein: CASSSTGQTNEKLFF; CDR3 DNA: TGCGCCAGCAGCTCTACAGGGCAAACTAATGAAAAACTGTTTTTT
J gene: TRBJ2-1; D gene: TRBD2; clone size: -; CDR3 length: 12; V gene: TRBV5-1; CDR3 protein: CASSLDRGGQFF; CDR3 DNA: TGCGCCAGCAGCTTGGACCGCGGGGGGCAGTTCTTC
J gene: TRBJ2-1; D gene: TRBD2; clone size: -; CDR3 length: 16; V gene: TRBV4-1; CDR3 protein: CASSRLKLAGRDEQFF; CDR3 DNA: TGCGCCAGCAGCCGGTTAAAACTAGCGGGGAGGGATGAGCAGTTCTTC
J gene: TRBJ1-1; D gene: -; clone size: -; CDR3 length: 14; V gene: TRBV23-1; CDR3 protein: CASNNQIMNTEAFF; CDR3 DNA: TGCGCCAGCAATAACCAGATAATGAACACTGAAGCTTTCTTT
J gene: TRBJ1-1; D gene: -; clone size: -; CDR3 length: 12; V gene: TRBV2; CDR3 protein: CASLLTPAEAFF; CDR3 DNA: TGTGCCAGCTTATTGACTCCCGCTGAAGCTTTCTTT
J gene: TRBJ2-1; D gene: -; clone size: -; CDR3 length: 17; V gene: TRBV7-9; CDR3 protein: CASSLIRAGGSYNEQFF; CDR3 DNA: TGTGCCAGCAGCTTAATCCGGGCAGGGGGGTCCTACAATGAGCAGTTCTTC
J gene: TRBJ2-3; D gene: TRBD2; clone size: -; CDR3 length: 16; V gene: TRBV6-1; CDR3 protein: CASSEVLAGGTDTQYF; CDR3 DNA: TGTGCCAGCAGTGAAGTCCTAGCGGGAGGGACAGATACGCAGTATTTT
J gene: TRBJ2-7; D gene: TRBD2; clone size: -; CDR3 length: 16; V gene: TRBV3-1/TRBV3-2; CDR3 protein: CASSPSSGSPSHEQYF; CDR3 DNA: TGTGCCAGCAGCCCATCTAGCGGGAGCCCCTCTCACGAGCAGTACTTC
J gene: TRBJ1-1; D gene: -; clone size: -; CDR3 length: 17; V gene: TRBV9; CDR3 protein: CASSVDMTGRMNTEAFF; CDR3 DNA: TGTGCCAGCAGCGTAGACATGACAGGACGGATGAACACTGAAGCTTTCTTT
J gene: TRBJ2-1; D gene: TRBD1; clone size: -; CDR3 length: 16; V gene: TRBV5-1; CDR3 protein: CASTRDRDRGNNEQFF; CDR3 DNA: TGCGCCAGCACCCGAGACCGGGACAGGGGGAACAATGAGCAGTTCTTC
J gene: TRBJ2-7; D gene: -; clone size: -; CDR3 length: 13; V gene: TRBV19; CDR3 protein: CASREGNSYEQYF; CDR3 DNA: TGTGCCAGTAGGGAGGGCAACTCCTACGAGCAGTACTTC
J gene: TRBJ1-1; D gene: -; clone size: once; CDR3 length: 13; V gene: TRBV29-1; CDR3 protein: CSVEVQGNTEAFF; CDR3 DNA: TGCAGCGTTGAAGTTCAGGGGAACACTGAAGCTTTCTTT
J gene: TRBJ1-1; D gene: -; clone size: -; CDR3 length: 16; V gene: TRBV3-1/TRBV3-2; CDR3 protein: CASSQARGAGNTEAFF; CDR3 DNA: TGTGCCAGCAGCCAAGCCAGGGGAGCAGGGAACACTGAAGCTTTCTTT
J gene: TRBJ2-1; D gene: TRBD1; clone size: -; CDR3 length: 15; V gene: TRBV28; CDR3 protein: CASSTRQGGHNEQFF; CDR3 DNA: TGTGCCAGCAGTACTAGACAGGGGGGCCACAATGAGCAGTTCTTC
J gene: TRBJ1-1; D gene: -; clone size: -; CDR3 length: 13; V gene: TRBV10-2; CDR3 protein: CASRYRVDTEAFF; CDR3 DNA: TGCGCCAGCCGATACAGAGTGGACACTGAAGCTTTCTTT
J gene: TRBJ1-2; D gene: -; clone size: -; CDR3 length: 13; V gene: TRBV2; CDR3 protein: CASSRGRDYGYTF; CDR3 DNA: TGTGCCAGCTCACGAGGCAGGGACTATGGCTACACCTTC
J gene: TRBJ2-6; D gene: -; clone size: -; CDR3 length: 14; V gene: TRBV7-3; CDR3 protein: CASSPSLGANVLTF; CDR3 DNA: TGTGCCAGCAGCCCCTCCCTTGGGGCCAACGTCCTGACTTTC
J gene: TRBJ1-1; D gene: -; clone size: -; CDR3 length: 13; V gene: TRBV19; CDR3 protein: CASTLTGNTEAFF; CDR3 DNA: TGTGCCAGTACCCTGACAGGGAACACTGAAGCTTTCTTT
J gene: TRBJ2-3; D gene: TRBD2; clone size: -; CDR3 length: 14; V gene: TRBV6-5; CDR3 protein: CATGRRAGGDTQYF; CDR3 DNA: TGTGCCACGGGGAGACGGGCGGGGGGAGATACGCAGTATTTT
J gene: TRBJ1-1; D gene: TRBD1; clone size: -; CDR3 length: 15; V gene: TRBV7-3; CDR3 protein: CASSLLTGPNTEAFF; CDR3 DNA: TGTGCCAGCAGCCTCTTGACAGGGCCCAACACTGAAGCTTTCTTT
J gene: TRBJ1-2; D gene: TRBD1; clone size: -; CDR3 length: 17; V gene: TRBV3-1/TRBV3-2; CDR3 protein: CASSQAMDRLGGYGYTF; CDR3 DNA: TGTGCCAGCAGCCAAGCAATGGACAGGCTGGGGGGATATGGCTACACCTTC
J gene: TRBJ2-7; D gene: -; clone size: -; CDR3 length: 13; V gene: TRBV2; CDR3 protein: CASSWNRAYEQYF; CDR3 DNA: TGTGCCAGCAGTTGGAACAGGGCCTACGAGCAGTACTTC
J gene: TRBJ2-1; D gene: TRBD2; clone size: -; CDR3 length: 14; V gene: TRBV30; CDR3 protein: CASKPSGRAHEQFF; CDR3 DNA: TGTGCCTCTAAACCCAGCGGGAGGGCTCATGAGCAGTTCTTC
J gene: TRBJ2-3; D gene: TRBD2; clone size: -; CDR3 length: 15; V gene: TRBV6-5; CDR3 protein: CASSGGLGRSDTQYF; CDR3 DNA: TGTGCCAGCAGCGGAGGACTAGGCCGATCGGATACGCAGTATTTT
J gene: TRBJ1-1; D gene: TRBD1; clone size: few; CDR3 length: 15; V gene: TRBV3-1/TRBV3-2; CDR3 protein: CASSLGTAMNTEAFF; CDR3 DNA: TGTGCCAGCAGCCTCGGGACAGCAATGAACACTGAAGCTTTCTTT
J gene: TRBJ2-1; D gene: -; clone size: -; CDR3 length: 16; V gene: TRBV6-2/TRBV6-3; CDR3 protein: CASSPPGGRSYNEQFF; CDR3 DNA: TGTGCCAGCAGCCCTCCCGGAGGCCGCTCCTACAATGAGCAGTTCTTC
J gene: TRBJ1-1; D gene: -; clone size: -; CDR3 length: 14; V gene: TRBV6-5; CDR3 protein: CASLWGQKNTEAFF; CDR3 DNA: TGTGCCAGCCTCTGGGGCCAAAAGAACACTGAAGCTTTCTTT
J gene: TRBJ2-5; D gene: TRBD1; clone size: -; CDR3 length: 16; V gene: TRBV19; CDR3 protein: CASTARVGQGTKTQYF; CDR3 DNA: TGTGCCAGTACCGCTAGGGTGGGACAGGGGACAAAGACCCAGTACTTC
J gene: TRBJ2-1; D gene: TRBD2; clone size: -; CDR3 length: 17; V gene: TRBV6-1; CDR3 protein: CASSERSRASGGNEQFF; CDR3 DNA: TGTGCCAGCAGTGAACGATCGAGGGCTAGCGGGGGGAATGAGCAGTTCTTC